These T cell receptor beta chains were read from a single sample in a study of T cells after yellow fever vaccination. Each CDR3 protein gets one entry after TCRdb re-called the 5' RACE reads with MiXCR. The sample lists under 300,000 distinct CDR3 sequences, 6.9% occurring once. This specimen was CD4+ T cells sorted from PBMCs, taken 15 days after the yellow fever booster vaccination. The source of these receptors is a man aged 25-45 years who received the YFV17D yellow fever vaccine. CDR3s include the opening cysteine and the closing phenylalanine or tryptophan. Fields, in order: clone size, V gene, J gene, D gene, CDR3 length, CDR3 DNA, CDR3 protein. D genes are given only for firm matches. Where a row states a size, it is once, few, many or the class of an expanded clone; other rows omit it.

clone_size: few; v_call: TRBV6-6; j_call: TRBJ1-2; d_call: NA; cdr3_length: 12; cdr3_nt: TGTGCCAGCAGTCAGCGGGAGAACCTACGCACCTTC; cdr3_aa: CASSQRENLRTF
clone_size: NA; v_call: TRBV18; j_call: TRBJ2-6; d_call: NA; cdr3_length: 15; cdr3_nt: TGTGCCAGCTCACGGGAGCTCTCTGGGGCCAACGTCCTGACTTTC; cdr3_aa: CASSRELSGANVLTF
clone_size: few; v_call: TRBV6-2/TRBV6-3; j_call: TRBJ2-7; d_call: TRBD1; cdr3_length: 15; cdr3_nt: TGTGCCAGCAGTTACTCGATCGGGACAGTCTACGAGCAGTACTTC; cdr3_aa: CASSYSIGTVYEQYF
clone_size: many; v_call: TRBV29-1; j_call: TRBJ2-7; d_call: TRBD1; cdr3_length: 13; cdr3_nt: TGCAGCGTGGACAGGGGCCGAGGGTACGAGCAGTACTTC; cdr3_aa: CSVDRGRGYEQYF
clone_size: few; v_call: TRBV6-2/TRBV6-3; j_call: TRBJ2-1; d_call: TRBD2; cdr3_length: 17; cdr3_nt: TGTGCCAGCAGGCGGGGGGGGGTTTCTAACACGTACAATGAGCAGTTCTTC; cdr3_aa: CASRRGGVSNTYNEQFF
clone_size: many; v_call: TRBV7-2; j_call: TRBJ2-5; d_call: NA; cdr3_length: 14; cdr3_nt: TGTGCCAGCAGCTCTCCAGGGTACCAAGAGACCCAGTACTTC; cdr3_aa: CASSSPGYQETQYF
clone_size: few; v_call: TRBV30; j_call: TRBJ1-5; d_call: TRBD1; cdr3_length: 14; cdr3_nt: TGTGCCTGGAGTTCGGGACAGCCCAATCAGCCCCAGCATTTT; cdr3_aa: CAWSSGQPNQPQHF
clone_size: NA; v_call: TRBV7-8; j_call: TRBJ2-1; d_call: TRBD2; cdr3_length: 18; cdr3_nt: TGTGCCAGCAGCTTAGGAAACTACTATAGCGGGAGACGGGATGAGCAGTTCTTC; cdr3_aa: CASSLGNYYSGRRDEQFF
clone_size: NA; v_call: TRBV3-1; j_call: TRBJ1-1; d_call: NA; cdr3_length: 11; cdr3_nt: TGTGCCAGCAGCTGGGGGACTGAAGCTTTCTTT; cdr3_aa: CASSWGTEAFF
clone_size: few; v_call: TRBV7-9; j_call: TRBJ1-5; d_call: NA; cdr3_length: 15; cdr3_nt: TGTGCCAGCAGCTTAAGCGGGGGCTACAATCAGCCCCAGCATTTT; cdr3_aa: CASSLSGGYNQPQHF
clone_size: NA; v_call: TRBV7-9; j_call: TRBJ2-1; d_call: NA; cdr3_length: 12; cdr3_nt: TGTGCCAGCGCAGGAGGTAGTGAGGTTGAGTTCTTC; cdr3_aa: CASAGGSEVEFF
clone_size: many; v_call: TRBV20-1; j_call: TRBJ2-2; d_call: NA; cdr3_length: 13; cdr3_nt: TGCAGTGCTAGAAGGACTACCCCCGGGGAGCTGTTTTTT; cdr3_aa: CSARRTTPGELFF
clone_size: many; v_call: TRBV12-3/TRBV12-4; j_call: TRBJ2-3; d_call: NA; cdr3_length: 13; cdr3_nt: TGTGCCAGCAGTTTGAGTGGGAGGGATACGCAGTATTTT; cdr3_aa: CASSLSGRDTQYF
clone_size: NA; v_call: TRBV2; j_call: TRBJ2-1; d_call: NA; cdr3_length: 12; cdr3_nt: TGTGCCAGGTCCGGGCCGGGCAATGAGCAGTTCTTC; cdr3_aa: CARSGPGNEQFF
clone_size: many; v_call: TRBV7-2; j_call: TRBJ2-7; d_call: TRBD2; cdr3_length: 15; cdr3_nt: TGTGCCAGCACCGTAGCGGGAGACGGTTCCTACGAGCAGTACTTC; cdr3_aa: CASTVAGDGSYEQYF
clone_size: once; v_call: TRBV14; j_call: TRBJ2-1; d_call: NA; cdr3_length: 13; cdr3_nt: TGTGCCAGCAGCCAAGACCGAGTGGGAGCGGTGTTCTTC; cdr3_aa: CASSQDRVGAVFF
clone_size: few; v_call: TRBV15; j_call: TRBJ1-1; d_call: NA; cdr3_length: 15; cdr3_nt: TGTGCCACCAGTAAACCGCTTGGGGGGTACACTGAAGCTTTCTTT; cdr3_aa: CATSKPLGGYTEAFF
clone_size: few; v_call: TRBV7-9; j_call: TRBJ2-5; d_call: NA; cdr3_length: 13; cdr3_nt: TGTGCCAGCAGCCGCCCCCCGGGGGAGACCCAGTACTTC; cdr3_aa: CASSRPPGETQYF
clone_size: few; v_call: TRBV7-2; j_call: TRBJ2-1; d_call: NA; cdr3_length: 17; cdr3_nt: TGTGCCAGCAGCTTAGCCCCTGCGGGAAGCTCCTACAATGAGCAGTTCTTC; cdr3_aa: CASSLAPAGSSYNEQFF
clone_size: few; v_call: TRBV7-8; j_call: TRBJ1-2; d_call: NA; cdr3_length: 12; cdr3_nt: TGTGCCAGCAGCTTCTTGGGCTATGGCTACACCTTC; cdr3_aa: CASSFLGYGYTF
clone_size: many; v_call: TRBV28; j_call: TRBJ2-2; d_call: TRBD2; cdr3_length: 17; cdr3_nt: TGTGCCAGCAGTTTATTGAGCGGGAGGGTAGGCACCGGGGAGCTGTTTTTT; cdr3_aa: CASSLLSGRVGTGELFF
clone_size: few; v_call: TRBV5-1; j_call: TRBJ1-4; d_call: TRBD1; cdr3_length: 17; cdr3_nt: TGCGCCAGCAGCTCGTCGGGACAGGGGGCGCCGAATGAAAAACTGTTTTTT; cdr3_aa: CASSSSGQGAPNEKLFF
clone_size: many; v_call: TRBV18; j_call: TRBJ1-4; d_call: NA; cdr3_length: 14; cdr3_nt: TGTGCCAGCTCACTGGTGGGAAGTAATGAAAAACTGTTTTTT; cdr3_aa: CASSLVGSNEKLFF
clone_size: few; v_call: TRBV24-1; j_call: TRBJ2-3; d_call: TRBD1; cdr3_length: 13; cdr3_nt: TGTGCCACCAGTCAGGGGGCTCCGGATACGCAGTATTTT; cdr3_aa: CATSQGAPDTQYF
clone_size: many; v_call: TRBV29-1; j_call: TRBJ2-7; d_call: NA; cdr3_length: 13; cdr3_nt: TGCAGCGTTGTTACAGAGTGGAACTACGAGCAGTACTTC; cdr3_aa: CSVVTEWNYEQYF
clone_size: NA; v_call: TRBV5-8; j_call: TRBJ1-2; d_call: NA; cdr3_length: 13; cdr3_nt: TGTGCCAGCAGCTTACAGGGATACTATGGCTACACCTTC; cdr3_aa: CASSLQGYYGYTF
clone_size: NA; v_call: TRBV15; j_call: TRBJ2-1; d_call: TRBD2; cdr3_length: 14; cdr3_nt: TGTGCCACCAGGGGGACTAGGTGGAAAGATGAGCAGTTCTTC; cdr3_aa: CATRGTRWKDEQFF